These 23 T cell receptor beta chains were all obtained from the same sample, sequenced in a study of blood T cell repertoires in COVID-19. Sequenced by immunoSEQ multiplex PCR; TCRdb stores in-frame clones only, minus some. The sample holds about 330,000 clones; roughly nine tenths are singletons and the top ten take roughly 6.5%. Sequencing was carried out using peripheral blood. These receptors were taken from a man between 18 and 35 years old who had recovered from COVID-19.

CDR3 loop: CSASNGGQGDNEQFF. The CDR3 coding sequence is TGCAGTGCTAGTAATGGGGGACAGGGTGATAATGAGCAGTTCTTC. V gene TRBV20-1 combines with J gene TRBJ2-1; 9 bases line up with TRBD1. CDR3 length: 15 amino acids. J was trimmed by 7 bases and V by 3 bases; bases with no gene match: 10. Germline loops: CDR1 DFQATT, CDR2 SNEGSKA (reference sequence).

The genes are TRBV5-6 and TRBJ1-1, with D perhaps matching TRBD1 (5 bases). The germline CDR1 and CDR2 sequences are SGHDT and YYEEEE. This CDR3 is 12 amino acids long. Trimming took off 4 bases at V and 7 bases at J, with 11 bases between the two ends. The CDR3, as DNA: TGTGCCAGCAGCCCTAGACAGCGTGAAGCTTTCTTT. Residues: CASSPRQREAFF.

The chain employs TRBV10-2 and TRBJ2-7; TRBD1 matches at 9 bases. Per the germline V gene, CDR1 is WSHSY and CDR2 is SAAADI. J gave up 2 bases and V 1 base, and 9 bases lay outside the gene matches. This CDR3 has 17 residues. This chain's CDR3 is CASSEYITGGLTYEQYF. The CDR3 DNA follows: TGCGCCAGCAGTGAGTATATAACAGGGGGCTTAACCTACGAGCAGTACTTC.

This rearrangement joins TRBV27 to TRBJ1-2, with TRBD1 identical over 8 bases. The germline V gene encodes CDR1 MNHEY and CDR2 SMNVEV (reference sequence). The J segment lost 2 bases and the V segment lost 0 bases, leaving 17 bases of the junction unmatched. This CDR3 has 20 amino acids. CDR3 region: CASSLSPTVRGRGGNYGYTF. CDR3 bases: TGTGCCAGCAGTTTATCCCCAACAGTCAGGGGGCGCGGTGGGAACTATGGCTACACCTTC.

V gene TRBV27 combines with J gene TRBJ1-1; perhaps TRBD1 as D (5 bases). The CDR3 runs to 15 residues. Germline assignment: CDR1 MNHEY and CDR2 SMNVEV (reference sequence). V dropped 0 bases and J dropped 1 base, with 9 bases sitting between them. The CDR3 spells CASSLSRGENTEAFF. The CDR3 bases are TGTGCCAGCAGTTTATCGCGGGGGGAGAACACTGAAGCTTTCTTT.

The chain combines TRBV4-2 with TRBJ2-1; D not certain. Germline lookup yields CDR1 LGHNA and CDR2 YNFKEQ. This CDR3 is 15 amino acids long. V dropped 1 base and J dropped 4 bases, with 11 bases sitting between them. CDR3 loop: CASSQGERPYNEQFF. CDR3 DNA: TGTGCCAGCAGCCAAGGTGAGAGGCCATACAATGAGCAGTTCTTC.

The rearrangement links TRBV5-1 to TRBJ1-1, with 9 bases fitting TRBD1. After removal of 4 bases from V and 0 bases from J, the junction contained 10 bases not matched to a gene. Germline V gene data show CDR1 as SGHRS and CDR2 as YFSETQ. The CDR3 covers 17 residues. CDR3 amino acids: CASSQTGGAVMNTEAFF. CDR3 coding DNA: TGCGCCAGCAGCCAGACAGGGGGAGCGGTTATGAACACTGAAGCTTTCTTT.

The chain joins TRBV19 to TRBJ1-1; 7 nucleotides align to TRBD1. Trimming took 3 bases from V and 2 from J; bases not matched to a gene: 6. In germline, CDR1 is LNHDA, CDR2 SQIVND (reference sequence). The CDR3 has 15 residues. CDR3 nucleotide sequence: TGTGCCAGTAGTATGAAAGGGGGCGGTAACACTGAAGCTTTCTTT. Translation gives CASSMKGGGNTEAFF. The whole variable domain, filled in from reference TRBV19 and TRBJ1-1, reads DGGITQSPKYLFRKEGQNVTLSCEQNLNHDAMYWYRQDPGQGLRLIYYSQIVNDFQKGDIAEGYSVSREKKESFPLTVTSAQKNPTAFYLCASSMKGGGNTEAFFGQGTRLTVV.

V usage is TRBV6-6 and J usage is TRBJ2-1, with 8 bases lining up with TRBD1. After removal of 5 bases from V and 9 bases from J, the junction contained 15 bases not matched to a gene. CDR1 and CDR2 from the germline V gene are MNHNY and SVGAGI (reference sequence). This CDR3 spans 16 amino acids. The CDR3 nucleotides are TGTGCCAGCAGTCCCGCCTCCCTAGCAGGGGGCGGTGAGCAGTTCTTC. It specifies CASSPASLAGGGEQFF.

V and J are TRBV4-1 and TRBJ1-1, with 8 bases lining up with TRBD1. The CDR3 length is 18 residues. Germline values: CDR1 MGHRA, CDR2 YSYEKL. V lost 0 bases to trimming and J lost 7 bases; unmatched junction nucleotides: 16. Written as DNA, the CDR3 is TGCGCCAGCAGCCAAGATCTGGGGGCTCGACAGGGGTTTGTTGAAGCTTTCTTT. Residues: CASSQDLGARQGFVEAFF.

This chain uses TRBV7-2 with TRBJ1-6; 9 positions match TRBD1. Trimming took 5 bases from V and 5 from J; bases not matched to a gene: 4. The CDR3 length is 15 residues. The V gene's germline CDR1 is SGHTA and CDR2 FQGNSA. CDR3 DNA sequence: TGTGCCAGCAGCGGTTGGACAGGGGATAATTCACCCCTCCACTTT. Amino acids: CASSGWTGDNSPLHF.

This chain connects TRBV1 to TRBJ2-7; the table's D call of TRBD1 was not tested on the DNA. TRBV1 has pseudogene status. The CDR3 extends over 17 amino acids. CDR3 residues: CTSSHFRASRDTYEQYF. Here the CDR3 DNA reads TGCACCAGCAGCCACTTCCGGGCCTCCCGGGACACCTACGAGCAGTACTTC.

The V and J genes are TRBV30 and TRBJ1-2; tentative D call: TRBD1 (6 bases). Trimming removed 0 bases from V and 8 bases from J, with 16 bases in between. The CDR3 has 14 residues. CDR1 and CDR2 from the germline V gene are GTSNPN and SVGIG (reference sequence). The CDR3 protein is CAWSVLGDQGGYTF. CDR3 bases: TGTGCCTGGAGTGTCTTGGGGGACCAGGGGGGCTACACCTTC.

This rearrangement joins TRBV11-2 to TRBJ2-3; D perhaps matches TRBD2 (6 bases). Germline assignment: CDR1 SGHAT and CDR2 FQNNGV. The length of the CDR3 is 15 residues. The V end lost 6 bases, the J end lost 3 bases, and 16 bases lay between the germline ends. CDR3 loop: CASSPLAYVTDTQYF. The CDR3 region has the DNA TGTGCCAGCAGTCCGCTAGCGTACGTGACAGATACGCAGTATTTT.

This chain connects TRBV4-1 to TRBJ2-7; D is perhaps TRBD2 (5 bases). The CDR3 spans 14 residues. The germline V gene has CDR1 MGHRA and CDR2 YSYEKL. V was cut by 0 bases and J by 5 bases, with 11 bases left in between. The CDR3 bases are TGCGCCAGCAGCCAAGAGAGGAGGAGGAACGAGCAGTACTTC. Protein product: CASSQERRRNEQYF.

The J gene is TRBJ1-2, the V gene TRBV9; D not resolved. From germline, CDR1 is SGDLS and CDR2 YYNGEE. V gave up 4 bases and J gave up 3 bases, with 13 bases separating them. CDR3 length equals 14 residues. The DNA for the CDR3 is TGTGCCAGCAGCCCAAGAGACGGAGACTATGGCTACACCTTC. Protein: CASSPRDGDYGYTF.

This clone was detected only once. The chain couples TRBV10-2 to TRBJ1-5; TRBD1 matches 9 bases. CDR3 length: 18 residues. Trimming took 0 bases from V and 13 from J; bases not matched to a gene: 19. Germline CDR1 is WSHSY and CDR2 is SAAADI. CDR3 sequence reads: CASSESGTGTSKLLSQHF. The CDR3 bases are TGCGCCAGCAGTGAGTCCGGGACAGGGACTTCCAAACTCCTTTCGCAGCATTTT.

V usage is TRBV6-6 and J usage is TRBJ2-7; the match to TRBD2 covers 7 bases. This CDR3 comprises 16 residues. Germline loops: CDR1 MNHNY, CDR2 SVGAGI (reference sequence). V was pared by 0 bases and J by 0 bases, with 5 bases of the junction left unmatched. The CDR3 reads CASSYSWASGSYEQYF. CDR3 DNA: TGTGCCAGCAGTTACTCCTGGGCTAGCGGCTCCTACGAGCAGTACTTC.

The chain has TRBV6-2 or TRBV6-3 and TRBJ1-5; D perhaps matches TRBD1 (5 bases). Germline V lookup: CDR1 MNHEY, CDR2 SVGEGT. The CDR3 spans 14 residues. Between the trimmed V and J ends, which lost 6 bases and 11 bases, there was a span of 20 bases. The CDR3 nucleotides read TGTGCCAGCAGCCTCGCTCAAGGGGCGTTGGCCCAGCATTTT. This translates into CASSLAQGALAQHF.

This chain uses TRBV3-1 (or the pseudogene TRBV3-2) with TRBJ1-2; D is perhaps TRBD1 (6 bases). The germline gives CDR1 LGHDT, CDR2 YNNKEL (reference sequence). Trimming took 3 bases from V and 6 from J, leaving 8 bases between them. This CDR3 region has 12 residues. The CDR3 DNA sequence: TGTGCCAGCAGCCAGGGGGCGAATGGCTACACCTTC. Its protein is CASSQGANGYTF.

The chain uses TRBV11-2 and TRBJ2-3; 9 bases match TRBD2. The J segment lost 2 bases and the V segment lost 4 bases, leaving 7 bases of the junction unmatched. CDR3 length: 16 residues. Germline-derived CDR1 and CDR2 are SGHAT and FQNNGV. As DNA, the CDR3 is TGTGCCAGCAGCTCCCAAGCGGGAGGAGACACAGATACGCAGTATTTT. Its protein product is CASSSQAGGDTDTQYF.

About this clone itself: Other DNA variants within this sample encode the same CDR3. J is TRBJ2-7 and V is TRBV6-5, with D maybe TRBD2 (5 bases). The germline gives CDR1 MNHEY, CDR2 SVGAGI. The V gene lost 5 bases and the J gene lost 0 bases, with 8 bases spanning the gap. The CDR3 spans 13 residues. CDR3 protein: CASSPGISYEQYF. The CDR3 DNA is TGTGCCAGCAGTCCGGGAATCTCCTACGAGCAGTACTTC.

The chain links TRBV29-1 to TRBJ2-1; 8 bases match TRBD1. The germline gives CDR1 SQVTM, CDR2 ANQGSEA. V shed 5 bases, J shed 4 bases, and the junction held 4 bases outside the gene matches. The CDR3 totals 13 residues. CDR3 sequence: CSVLNRGYNEQFF. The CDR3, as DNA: TGCAGCGTTCTGAACAGGGGGTACAATGAGCAGTTCTTC.